This TCR beta chain came from a study of regulatory T cells in long-lasting Graves disease. General study results and limits: Persistent Graves' patients showed reduced TCR diversity versus newly diagnosed patients. Repertoires from persistent disease leaned toward TRBV28, TRBJ1-2 and TRBJ2-5.

This sample's time point: newly diagnosed GD, antithyroid drugs for less than 3 months. The TCR library was made from RNA that had been extracted from PBMCs in TRIzol. Criteria from the American Thyroid Association guidelines were applied to diagnose Graves' disease. Xi'an, China, was home to the endocrinology department that provided patients. TCR beta libraries were built with iRepertoire HTBI primers and Arm-PCR of CDR3 regions. MiXCR, applied by TCRdb to the multiplex PCR reads, yields one record per CDR3 protein. The sample shows a few hundred thousand distinct CDR3 sequences, roughly 18% of them seen only once. This clonotype occurred many times. The target antigen is unknown. Trimming cost V 6 bases and J 5 bases; bases outside gene matches: 7. This CDR3 comprises 14 residues. From germline, CDR1 is SNHLY and CDR2 FYNNEI.

This chain links TRBV2 with TRBJ2-5; 9 bases align to TRBD2. The specimen comprised peripheral blood mononuclear cells (PBMCs), sampled at new diagnosis, from a patient treated with antithyroid drugs. The clonotype originates from a female donor with Graves disease. The CDR3 spells CASRKGLAGETQYF. The CDR3 DNA is TGTGCCAGCAGGAAGGGACTAGCAGGCGAGACCCAGTACTTC. Together with reference TRBV2 and TRBJ2-5, the CDR3 gives the full variable domain: EPEVTQTPSHQVTQMGQEVILRCVPISNHLYFYWYRQILGQKVEFLVSFYNNEISEKSEIFDDQFSVERPDGSNFTLKIRSTKLEDSAMYFCASRKGLAGETQYFGPGTRLLVL.